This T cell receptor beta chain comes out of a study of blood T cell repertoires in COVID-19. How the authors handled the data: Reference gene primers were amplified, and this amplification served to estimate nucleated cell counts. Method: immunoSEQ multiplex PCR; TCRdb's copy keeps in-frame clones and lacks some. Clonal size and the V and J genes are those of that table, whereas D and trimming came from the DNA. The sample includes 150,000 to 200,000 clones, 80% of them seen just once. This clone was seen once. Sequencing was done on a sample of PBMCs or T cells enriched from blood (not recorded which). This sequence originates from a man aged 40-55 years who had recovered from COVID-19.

CDR3 DNA: TGTGCCAGCAGCCAGAGTGGGACTTACACAGATACGCAGTATTTT. Translated, it gives CASSQSGTYTDTQYF. This chain links TRBV7-9 with TRBJ2-3; TRBD2 is a possible D gene (6 bases). The CDR3 contains 15 residues. The V gene's germline CDR1 is SEHNR and CDR2 FQNEAQ (reference sequence). Trimming left V 5 bases short and J 2 bases short, with 14 bases between.